What follows are 17 T cell receptor beta chains derived from one specimen sequenced in a study of control samples from healthy donors and cancer patients. TCRdb keeps only in-frame clones here, not all; method: immunoSEQ multiplex PCR. The sample consists of approximately 160,000 clones, roughly 93% of them appearing once. The source material was blood. Receptors originate from a woman aged 60-75 years in good health.

V is TRBV11-2 and J is TRBJ1-3, with D possibly being TRBD1 (6 bases). V dropped 1 base and J dropped 4 bases, with 14 bases sitting between them. Germline assignment: CDR1 SGHAT and CDR2 FQNNGV. The CDR3 extends over 16 amino acids. The CDR3 region is CASSLVSGAGGNTIYF. The CDR3 bases are TGTGCCAGCAGCTTAGTTTCGGGGGCCGGAGGAAACACCATATATTTT.

The chain uses TRBV4-1 and TRBJ1-1; TRBD1 agrees at 9 bases. The CDR3 contains 16 residues. Trimming cost V 0 bases and J 4 bases; bases outside gene matches: 6. Per germline, CDR1 MGHRA and CDR2 YSYEKL. CDR3 region: CASSQEQGALGTEAFF. The CDR3 DNA follows: TGCGCCAGCAGCCAAGAACAGGGGGCTCTGGGCACTGAAGCTTTCTTT.

The chain joins TRBV6-2 or TRBV6-3 to TRBJ2-5; TRBD2 agrees at 8 bases. The CDR3 contains 15 residues. The V segment lost 2 bases and the J segment 5 bases; nucleotides outside the gene matches: 7. Germline V gene lookup returns CDR1 MNHEY and CDR2 SVGEGT. The CDR3 is CASSYLAGLAETQYF. In nucleotides, the CDR3 is TGTGCCAGCAGTTACCTCGCAGGACTAGCCGAGACCCAGTACTTC.

The chain carries TRBV19 and TRBJ2-1; D perhaps matches TRBD1 (6 bases). Between the trimmed V and J ends, which lost 0 bases and 7 bases, there was a span of 13 bases. CDR3 size: 15 residues. Germline CDR1 LNHDA, CDR2 SQIVND (reference sequence). CDR3 DNA: TGTGCCAGTAGTATAGATCTCCCAGGGGTTAATGAGCAGTTCTTC. Translating gives CASSIDLPGVNEQFF.

CDR3 sequence (DNA): TGTGCCAGCAGCTTTGGGCAGGGAGCTAATTCACCCCTCCACTTT. Protein product: CASSFGQGANSPLHF. The chain recombines TRBV7-8 with TRBJ1-6; D might be TRBD1 (5 bases). The germline V gene has CDR1 SGHVS and CDR2 FQNEAQ. The CDR3 runs 15 residues. Deletions cut 3 bases from V and 6 bases from J, with 12 bases between.

V gene TRBV2 combines with J gene TRBJ1-6; D remains unclear. The CDR3 spans 15 residues. Germline CDR1 SNHLY, CDR2 FYNNEI. V was trimmed by 2 bases and J by 7 bases, leaving 12 bases between them. The CDR3 coding sequence is TGTGCCAGCAGTGAAAGGGCGTATGGGAATTCACCCCTCCACTTT. Its translation: CASSERAYGNSPLHF.

The chain uses TRBV19 and TRBJ1-5; TRBD1 matches at 7 bases. After removal of 8 bases from V and 6 bases from J, the junction contained 13 bases not matched to a gene. The CDR3 loop spans 15 amino acids. Germline-derived CDR1 and CDR2 are LNHDA and SQIVND (reference sequence). In DNA form, the CDR3 reads TGTGCCAGTTGGCCTCCGGGACAGCCATTTCAGCCCCAGCATTTT. It yields the protein CASWPPGQPFQPQHF.

The rearrangement joins TRBV4-3 to TRBJ2-5; no definite D call. CDR3 length: 16 amino acids. CDR1 is LGHNA and CDR2 is YSLEER in the germline V gene. V dropped 0 bases and J dropped 2 bases, with 13 bases sitting between them. DNA for the CDR3: TGCGCCAGCAGCCAAGAAGTCACCGCGGTACAAGAGACCCAGTACTTC. Encoded protein: CASSQEVTAVQETQYF.

This chain connects TRBV7-9 to TRBJ2-2; 10 bases fit TRBD2. This CDR3 region has 16 residues. Germline V CDR1 and CDR2: SEHNR, FQNEAQ (reference sequence). Trimming removed 3 bases from V and 6 bases from J; junction bases left unmatched: 7. CDR3 nucleotides: TGTGCCAGCAGCTTCGAGGCTAGCGGGGGTGCCGGGGAGCTGTTTTTT. Translating gives CASSFEASGGAGELFF.

The chain employs TRBV7-3 and TRBJ1-6; 10 bases line up with TRBD1. CDR1 and CDR2 from the germline V gene are SGHTA and FQGTGA. This CDR3 spans 17 amino acids. The junction had 8 bases not matched to a gene; V was cut back by 2 bases and J by 7 bases. CDR3 coding DNA: TGTGCCAGCAGCTTACAAGGGACAGGGGCTCCCAATTCACCCCTCCACTTT. It encodes CASSLQGTGAPNSPLHF.

This chain links TRBV19 with TRBJ1-1, with a tentative D call TRBD1 (5 bases). Per germline, CDR1 LNHDA and CDR2 SQIVND (reference sequence). This CDR3 region has 15 residues. Deletions cut 6 bases from V and 4 bases from J, with 18 bases between. CDR3 nucleotide sequence: TGTGCCAGTAGAGACGGAGCAGGGCTGGGCACTGAAGCTTTCTTT. Protein product: CASRDGAGLGTEAFF.

The chain links TRBV6-2 or TRBV6-3 to TRBJ2-5; D gene uncertain. Deletions cut 2 bases from V and 4 bases from J, with 8 bases between. The CDR3 runs to 13 residues. CDR1 and CDR2 from the germline V gene are MNHEY and SVGEGT. CDR3 sequence reads: CASSYPPRETQYF. DNA of the CDR3: TGTGCCAGCAGTTACCCTCCCAGAGAGACCCAGTACTTC.

The rearrangement links TRBV27 to TRBJ1-1, with TRBD1 as a possible D gene (6 bases). CDR3 length: 16 amino acids. Germline CDR1 is MNHEY and CDR2 is SMNVEV (reference sequence). The ends were cut back, 6 bases at V and 4 bases at J, with 21 bases in the middle. The CDR3 region is CASSLRGGIFVTEAFF. The CDR3 DNA sequence: TGTGCCAGCAGCCTTAGGGGGGGTATTTTTGTCACTGAAGCTTTCTTT.

This clone was detected a few times. The rearrangement joins TRBV4-1 to TRBJ2-3; TRBD2 matches 8 bases. Germline CDR1 MGHRA, CDR2 YSYEKL. V shed 6 bases, J shed 4 bases, and the junction held 12 bases outside the gene matches. The CDR3 extends over 16 amino acids. This chain's CDR3 is CASRQTGTSVPDTQYF. Written as DNA, the CDR3 is TGCGCCAGCAGACAAACCGGGACTAGTGTTCCAGATACGCAGTATTTT.

This chain uses TRBV16 with TRBJ1-5, with a possible D match to TRBD1 (6 bases). Trimming stripped 5 bases from V and 5 bases from J, with 13 bases between. The V gene's germline CDR1 is KGHSY and CDR2 FQNENV. There are 14 residues in the CDR3. The CDR3 sequence is CASSNRVGDQPQHF. As DNA, the CDR3 is TGTGCCAGCAGCAACAGGGTGGGGGATCAGCCCCAGCATTTT.

The chain is built from TRBV18 and TRBJ2-3, with TRBD2 matching over 11 bases. The CDR3 spans 15 residues. CDR1 is KGHSH and CDR2 is LQKENI in the germline V gene. The V segment lost 3 bases and the J segment 6 bases; nucleotides outside the gene matches: 5. CDR3 loop: CASSPLTSGVDTQYF. CDR3 in DNA: TGTGCCAGCTCACCCCTGACTAGCGGGGTGGATACGCAGTATTTT.

This chain connects TRBV15 to TRBJ2-5, with a tentative D call TRBD2 (6 bases). Germline V gives CDR1 LNHNV, CDR2 YYDKDF (reference sequence). V was trimmed by 1 base and J by 2 bases, leaving 20 bases between them. This CDR3 is 18 amino acids long. The CDR3 region has the DNA TGTGCCACCAGCAGAGGAGCCTCCACTATGACTAGGCAAGAGACCCAGTACTTC. Protein sequence: CATSRGASTMTRQETQYF.